The entry that follows covers one T cell receptor beta chain sequence. Its antigen remains unidentified. This record comes from a study of shared clonotypes between healthy human individuals. General study findings and limits: Among several donors, approximately 4.6% of naive CD4 clonotypes were found in common. The four-donor shared clonotypes exceeded non-shared clonotypes in generation probability, with non-shared ones scoring lower.

TCRdb's table, derived via immunoSEQ multiplex PCR, lists solely in-frame clones and lacks some. The sample has around 100,000 clones; approximately 70% are singletons. Adult donors, all healthy and HIV-negative, had no recent acute infections or vaccinations. Sequenced material: memory CD8+ T cells sorted from blood. Subset defined: CD45RO+ cells pooled with CCR7-negative TemRA cells. The origin of this receptor is a woman aged 25 to 39 in good health.

CDR3 sequence (DNA): TGTGCCAGCAGCCGCGACAGGGCACATGGGATCAATCAGCCCCAGCATTTT. As protein: CASSRDRAHGINQPQHF. The V gene is TRBV27, the J gene TRBJ1-5; 7 bases agree with TRBD1. The V gene's germline CDR1 is MNHEY and CDR2 SMNVEV (reference sequence). V lost 6 bases to trimming and J lost 3 bases; unmatched junction nucleotides: 14. This CDR3 has 17 amino acids.